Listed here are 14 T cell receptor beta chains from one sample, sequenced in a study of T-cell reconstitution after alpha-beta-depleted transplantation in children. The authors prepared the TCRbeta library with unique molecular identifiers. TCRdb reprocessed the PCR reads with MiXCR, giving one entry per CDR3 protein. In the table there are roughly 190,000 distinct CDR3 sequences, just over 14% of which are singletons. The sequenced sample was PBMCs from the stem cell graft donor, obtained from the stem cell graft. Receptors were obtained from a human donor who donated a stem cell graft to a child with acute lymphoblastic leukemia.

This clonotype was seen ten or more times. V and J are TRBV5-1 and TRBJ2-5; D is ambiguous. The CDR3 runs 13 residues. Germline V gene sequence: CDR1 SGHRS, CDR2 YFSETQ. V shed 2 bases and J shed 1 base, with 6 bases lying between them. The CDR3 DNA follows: TGCGCCAGCAGCTTCAGCAGCCAAGAGACCCAGTACTTC. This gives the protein CASSFSSQETQYF.

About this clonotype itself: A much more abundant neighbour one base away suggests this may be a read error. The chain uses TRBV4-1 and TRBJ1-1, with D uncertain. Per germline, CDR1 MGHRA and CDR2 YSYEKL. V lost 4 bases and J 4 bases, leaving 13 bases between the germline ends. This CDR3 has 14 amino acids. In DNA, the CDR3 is TGCGCCAGCAGCCCACAGTGGTTGCTCACTGAAGCTTTCTTT. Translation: CASSPQWLLTEAFF.

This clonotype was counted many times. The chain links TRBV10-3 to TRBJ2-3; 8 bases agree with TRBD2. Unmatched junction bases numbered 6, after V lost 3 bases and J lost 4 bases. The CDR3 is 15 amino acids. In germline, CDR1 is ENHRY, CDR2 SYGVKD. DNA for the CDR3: TGTGCCATCAGTGATCGGGAGGGCGGCCCAGATACGCAGTATTTT. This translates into CAISDREGGPDTQYF.

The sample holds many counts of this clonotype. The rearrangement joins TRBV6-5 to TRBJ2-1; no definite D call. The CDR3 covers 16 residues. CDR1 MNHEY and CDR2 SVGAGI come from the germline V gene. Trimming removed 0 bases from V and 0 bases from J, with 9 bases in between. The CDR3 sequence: CASSYSRRYSYNEQFF. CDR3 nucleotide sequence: TGTGCCAGCAGTTACTCGAGGCGGTACTCCTACAATGAGCAGTTCTTC.

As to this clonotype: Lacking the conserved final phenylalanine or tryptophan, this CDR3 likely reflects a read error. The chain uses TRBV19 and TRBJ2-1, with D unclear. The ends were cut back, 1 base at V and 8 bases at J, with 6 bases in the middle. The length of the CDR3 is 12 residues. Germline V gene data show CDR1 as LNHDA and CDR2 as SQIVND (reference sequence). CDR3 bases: TGTGCCAGTAGTATAGGGACCGATGAGCAGTTCTCC. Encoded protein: CASSIGTDEQFS.

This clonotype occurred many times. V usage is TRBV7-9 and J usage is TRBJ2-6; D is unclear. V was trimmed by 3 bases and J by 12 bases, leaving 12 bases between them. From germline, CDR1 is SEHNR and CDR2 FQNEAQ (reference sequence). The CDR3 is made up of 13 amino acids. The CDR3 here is CASSLRWSGVLTF. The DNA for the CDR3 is TGTGCCAGCAGCTTGAGGTGGTCAGGCGTCCTGACTTTC.

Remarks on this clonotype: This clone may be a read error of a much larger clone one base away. CDR3 nucleotides: TGTGCCAGCAGCTTCGCGGGCACAGGGTGGAAGCAGCCCCAGCATTTT. It translates to CASSFAGTGWKQPQHF. The chain recombines TRBV7-9 with TRBJ1-5, with D possibly TRBD1 on 6 matching bases. V lost 3 bases and J 7 bases, leaving 19 bases between the germline ends. Germline-derived CDR1 and CDR2 are SEHNR and FQNEAQ (reference sequence). The CDR3 loop spans 16 amino acids.

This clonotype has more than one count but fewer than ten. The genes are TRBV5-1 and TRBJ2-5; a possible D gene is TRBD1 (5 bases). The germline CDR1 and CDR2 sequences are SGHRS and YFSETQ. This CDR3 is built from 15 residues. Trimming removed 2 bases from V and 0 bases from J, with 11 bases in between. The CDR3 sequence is CASSFGAVYQETQYF. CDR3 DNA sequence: TGCGCCAGCAGCTTTGGGGCGGTGTACCAAGAGACCCAGTACTTC.

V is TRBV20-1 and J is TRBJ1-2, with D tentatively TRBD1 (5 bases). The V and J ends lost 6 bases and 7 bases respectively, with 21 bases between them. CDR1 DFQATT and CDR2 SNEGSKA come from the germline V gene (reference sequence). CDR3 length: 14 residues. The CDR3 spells CSAPPLGGVSGYTF. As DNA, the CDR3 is TGCAGTGCCCCCCCCCTAGGAGGGGTCTCTGGCTACACCTTC.

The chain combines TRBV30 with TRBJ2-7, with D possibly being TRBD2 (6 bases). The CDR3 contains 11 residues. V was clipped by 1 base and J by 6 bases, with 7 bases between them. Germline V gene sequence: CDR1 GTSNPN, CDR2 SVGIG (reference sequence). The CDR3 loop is CAWSEGGEQYF. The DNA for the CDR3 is TGTGCCTGGAGTGAGGGAGGCGAGCAGTACTTC.

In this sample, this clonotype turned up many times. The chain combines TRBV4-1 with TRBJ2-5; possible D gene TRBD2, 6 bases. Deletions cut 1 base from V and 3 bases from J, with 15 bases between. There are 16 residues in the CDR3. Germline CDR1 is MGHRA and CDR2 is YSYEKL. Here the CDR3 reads CASSQGWSGEKETQYF. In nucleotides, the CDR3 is TGCGCCAGCAGCCAAGGATGGTCGGGAGAAAAAGAGACCCAGTACTTC.

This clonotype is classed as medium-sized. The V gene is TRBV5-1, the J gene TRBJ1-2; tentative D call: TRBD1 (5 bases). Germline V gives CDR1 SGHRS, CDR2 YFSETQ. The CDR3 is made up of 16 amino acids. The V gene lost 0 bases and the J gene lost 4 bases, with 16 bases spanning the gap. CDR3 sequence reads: CASSLGHRDGIYGYTF. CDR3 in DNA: TGCGCCAGCAGCTTGGGTCACCGGGACGGAATCTATGGCTACACCTTC.

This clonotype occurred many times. The CDR3 DNA follows: TGCGCCAGCAGCCCAGGGACTAGCGGGATCCCCTACAATGAGCAGTTCTTC. Residues: CASSPGTSGIPYNEQFF. V gene TRBV5-1 combines with J gene TRBJ2-1; 13 nucleotides match TRBD2. V shed 4 bases, J shed 2 bases, and the junction held 6 bases outside the gene matches. This CDR3 is 17 amino acids long. Germline CDR1 SGHRS, CDR2 YFSETQ.

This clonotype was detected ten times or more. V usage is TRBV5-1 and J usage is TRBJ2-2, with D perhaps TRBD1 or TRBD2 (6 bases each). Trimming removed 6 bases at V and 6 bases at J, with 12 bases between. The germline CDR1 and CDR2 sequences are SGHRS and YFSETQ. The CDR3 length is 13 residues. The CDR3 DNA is TGCGCCAGCAACTCGGGGGCAGCCGGGGAGCTGTTTTTT. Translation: CASNSGAAGELFF.